This TCR beta chain was captured by sequencing in a study of blood T cell repertoires in COVID-19. Overall study context: Spain, Italy and the United States supplied samples that represented acute and convalescent COVID-19. The cDNA or gDNA used as material had been derived from T cells, B-cell-depleted T cells, or PBMCs.

CDR1 is SNHLY and CDR2 is FYNNEI in the germline V gene. This CDR3 contains 17 residues. Unmatched junction bases numbered 15, after V lost 6 bases and J lost 4 bases. Original data processing: By means of reference gene primer amplification, nucleated cell counts were estimated. Method: immunoSEQ multiplex PCR; TCRdb's copy keeps in-frame clones and lacks some. The V and J calls and the clone size are those of that table, but D and trimming were determined from the DNA. The sample carries tens of thousands of clones, 82% recorded once. The V and J genes are TRBV2 and TRBJ2-3, with TRBD2 matching 8 bases. The receptor comes from a woman in her fifties or sixties with acute or convalescent COVID-19. Specimen: peripheral blood. CDR3 in amino acids: CASSAGRGGLGADTQYF. CDR3 sequence (DNA): TGTGCCAGCAGCGCTGGACGGGGGGGCCTTGGCGCAGATACGCAGTATTTT.